The T cell receptor beta chain described here comes from a study of T cells in Graves' hyperthyroidism and ophthalmopathy. Study-wide points: Most thyroid-expanded clonotypes above 0.001 were also found in blood.

This clonotype was seen repeatedly, ten times or more. Its antigen remains unidentified. What was amplified from RNA transcripts were TCR beta CDR3 regions. HTBI primers were the set used in a first-round RT-PCR of the TCR CDR3. TCRdb used MiXCR to reprocess the multiplex PCR reads, holding one entry per CDR3 protein. This sample has a few hundred thousand distinct CDR3 sequences, with 11% to 15% found just once. Graves' hyperthyroidism was deemed stable given no ophthalmopathy progression within 18 months. Diagnosis rested on symptoms, serum thyroxine and TRAb, thyroid ultrasound, and orbital computed tomography. Trimming removed 10 bases from V and 0 bases from J; junction bases left unmatched: 8. Germline loops: CDR1 MDHEN, CDR2 SYDVKM. This CDR3 contains 14 residues.

This rearrangement joins TRBV28 to TRBJ2-7, with TRBD1 identical over 8 bases. This sequence originates from a woman between 40 and 50 years old with Graves' hyperthyroidism. Material: blood. CDR3 DNA sequence: TGTGCCACCAGACGACAGGGGATCTCCTACGAGCAGTACTTC. Its translation: CATRRQGISYEQYF. The variable domain in full, with the rest retrieved from reference TRBV28 and TRBJ2-7, is DVKVTQSSRYLVKRTGEKVFLECVQDMDHENMFWYRQDPGLGLRLIYFSYDVKMKEKGDIPEGYSVSREKKERFSLILESASTNQTSMYLCATRRQGISYEQYFGPGTRLTVT.